One T cell receptor (beta chain) is described in this entry. This record belongs to a study of OX40 agonist ivuxolimab in advanced cancers. Profiled with immunoSEQ multiplex PCR; TCRdb holds only in-frame clones, not every one. The sample includes about 43,000 clones, more than 75% of them seen just once. The V gene's germline CDR1 is MNHEY and CDR2 SVGAGI. Trimming took 8 bases from V and 7 from J; bases not matched to a gene: 8. The CDR3 loop spans 14 amino acids. The source was CD4+ or CD8+ T cells sorted from blood, collected in a trial of the OX40 agonist ivuxolimab. The sequence was collected from an adult with an advanced solid tumor such as melanoma, head and neck, liver or kidney cancer. The genes are TRBV6-5 and TRBJ2-2; 9 nucleotides line up with TRBD1. The CDR3 nucleotides read TGTGCCAGCTGGACAGGGGCAAATTTCGGGGAGCTGTTTTTT. Protein: CASWTGANFGELFF.